The sequence of this T cell receptor (beta chain) was determined in a study of human thymus T cells. Regarding this clone: Its antigen remains unidentified.

V lost 0 bases to trimming and J lost 3 bases, with 11 bases between them. This CDR3 contains 16 residues. Germline CDR1 SGHDN, CDR2 FVKESK. General study results and limits: Gene usage for V and J segments appeared biased in thymic and blood repertoires. Unrelated people showed highly overlapping thymic repertoires, related research reported.

Data came from immunoSEQ multiplex PCR; TCRdb stores just in-frame clones and leaves some out. The sample lists roughly 120,000 clones, around 94% occurring once. Thymus was obtained from resections taken during corrective heart surgery. This chain joins TRBV14 and TRBJ2-2; weak D call: TRBD2 (6 bases). The sequenced sample was thymus tissue. The source is a boy under two years old with a congenital heart defect but otherwise immunologically healthy. In DNA form, the CDR3 reads TGTGCCAGCAGCCAAGAACCGGGACTGTACACCGGGGAGCTGTTTTTT. The encoded protein is CASSQEPGLYTGELFF.